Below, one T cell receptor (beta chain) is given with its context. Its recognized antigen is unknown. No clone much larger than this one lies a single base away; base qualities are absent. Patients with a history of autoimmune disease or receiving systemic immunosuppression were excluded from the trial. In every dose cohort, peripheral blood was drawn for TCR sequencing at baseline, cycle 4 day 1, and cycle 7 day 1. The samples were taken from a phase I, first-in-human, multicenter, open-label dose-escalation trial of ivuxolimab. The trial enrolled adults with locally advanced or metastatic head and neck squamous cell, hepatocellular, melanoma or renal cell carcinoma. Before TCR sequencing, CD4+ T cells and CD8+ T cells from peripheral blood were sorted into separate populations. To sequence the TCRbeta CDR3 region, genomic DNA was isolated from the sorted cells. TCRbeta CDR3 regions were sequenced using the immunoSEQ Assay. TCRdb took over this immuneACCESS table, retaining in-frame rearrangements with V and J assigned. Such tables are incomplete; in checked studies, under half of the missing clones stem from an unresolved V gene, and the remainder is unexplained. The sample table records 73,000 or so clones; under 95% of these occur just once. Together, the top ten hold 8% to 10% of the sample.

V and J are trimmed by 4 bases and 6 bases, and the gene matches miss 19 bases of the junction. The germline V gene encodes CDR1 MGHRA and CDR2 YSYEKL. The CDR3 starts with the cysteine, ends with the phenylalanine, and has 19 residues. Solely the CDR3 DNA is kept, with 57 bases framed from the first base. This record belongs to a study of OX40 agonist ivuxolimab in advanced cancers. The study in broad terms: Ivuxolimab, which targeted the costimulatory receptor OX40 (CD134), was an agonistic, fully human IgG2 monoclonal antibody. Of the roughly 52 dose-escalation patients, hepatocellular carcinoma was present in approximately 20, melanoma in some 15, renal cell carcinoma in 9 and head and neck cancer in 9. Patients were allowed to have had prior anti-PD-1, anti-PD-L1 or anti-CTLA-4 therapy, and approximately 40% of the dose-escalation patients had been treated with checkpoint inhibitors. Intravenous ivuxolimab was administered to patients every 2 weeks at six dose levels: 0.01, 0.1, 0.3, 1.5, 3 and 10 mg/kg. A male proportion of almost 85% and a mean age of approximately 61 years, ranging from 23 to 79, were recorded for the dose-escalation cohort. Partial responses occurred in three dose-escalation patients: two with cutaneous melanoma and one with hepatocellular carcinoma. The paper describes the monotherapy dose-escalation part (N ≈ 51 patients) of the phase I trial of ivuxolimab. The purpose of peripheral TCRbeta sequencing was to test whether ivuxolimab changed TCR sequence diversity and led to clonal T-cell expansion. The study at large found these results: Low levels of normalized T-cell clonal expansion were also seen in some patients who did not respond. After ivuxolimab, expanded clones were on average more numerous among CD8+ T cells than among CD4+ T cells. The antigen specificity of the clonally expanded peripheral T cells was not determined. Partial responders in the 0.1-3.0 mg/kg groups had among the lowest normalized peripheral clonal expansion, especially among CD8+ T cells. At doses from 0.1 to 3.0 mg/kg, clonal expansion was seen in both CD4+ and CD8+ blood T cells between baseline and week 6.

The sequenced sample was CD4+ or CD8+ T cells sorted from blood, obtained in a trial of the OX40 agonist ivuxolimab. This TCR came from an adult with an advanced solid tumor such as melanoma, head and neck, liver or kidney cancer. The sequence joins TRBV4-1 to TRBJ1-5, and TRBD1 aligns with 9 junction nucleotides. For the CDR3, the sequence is CASSLAPGQGDLPSQPQHF. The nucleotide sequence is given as TGCGCCAGCAGCCTAGCCCCGGGACAGGGTGACCTGCCCAGTCAGCCCCAGCATTTT.